Shown below are 2 T cell receptor beta chains from a single sample sequenced in a study of T cell responses to AZD1222 COVID-19 vaccine. Profiled with immunoSEQ multiplex PCR; TCRdb holds only in-frame clones, not every one. Counted here are 80,000 to 95,000 clones, 78% occurring once; the ten biggest clones make up 21%. Sequences were derived from peripheral blood, sampled on day 0 of AZD1222 vaccination. These receptors were taken from an adult in good health.

This clone has just a few counts. The rearrangement links TRBV7-9 to TRBJ2-2; 8 nucleotides agree with TRBD1. Germline V lookup: CDR1 SEHNR, CDR2 FQNEAQ (reference sequence). CDR3 length: 18 residues. Trimming at V came to 4 bases and at J to 5 bases, leaving 15 bases not matched to a gene. The DNA of the CDR3 is TGTGCCAGCAGCTCGGACCTTACAGGGGGAGTAGGAACCGGGGAGCTGTTTTTT. Translated: CASSSDLTGGVGTGELFF. The whole variable domain, filled in from reference TRBV7-9 and TRBJ2-2, reads DTGVSQNPRHKITKRGQNVTFRCDPISEHNRLYWYRQTLGQGPEFLTYFQNEAQLEKSRLLSDRFSAERPKGSFSTLEIQRTEQGDSAMYLCASSSDLTGGVGTGELFFGEGSRLTVL.

This clone has just one count. The chain uses TRBV5-1 and TRBJ2-7, with D perhaps TRBD1 (5 bases). CDR3 size: 13 residues. From germline, CDR1 is SGHRS and CDR2 YFSETQ. CDR3 bases: TGCGCTTCTCAGGGTGATGCAACCTACGAGCAGTACTTC. This sequence encodes CASQGDATYEQYF.